This TCR beta chain originates from a study of cytomegalovirus exposure and HLA in healthy donors. For the study at large: The early release's HLA-typed donors yielded 65 million to 85 million unique TCRs.

Details on this clone: Its specificity is unknown.

This CDR3 is 15 amino acids long. V lost 5 bases, J lost 6 bases, and 10 bases stayed unmatched. Germline V gives CDR1 LGHNA, CDR2 YSLEER. Notes on the study in general: A further, later analysis showed that HLA-associated TCR beta chains (compared with equally common others) were more clonally expanded. Common viral pathogens were later found to be apparently linked to several of the most significant clusters.

With 60 Vbeta and 13 Jbeta primers, the PCR was carried out. The protocol was immunoSEQ multiplex PCR, while the TCRdb copy is restricted to in-frame clones and leaves out a portion. The sample includes fewer than 100,000 clones, around three quarters seen only once; the top ten take 1.1%. The chain is built from TRBV4-3 and TRBJ2-3; TRBD1 agrees at 8 bases. The sequencing input was PBMCs. The clonotype comes from a male donor in good health and CMV-seronegative. The chain's CDR3 is CASSTTGASGDTQYF. The CDR3 DNA reads as TGCGCCAGCAGCACGACAGGGGCTAGTGGGGATACGCAGTATTTT.